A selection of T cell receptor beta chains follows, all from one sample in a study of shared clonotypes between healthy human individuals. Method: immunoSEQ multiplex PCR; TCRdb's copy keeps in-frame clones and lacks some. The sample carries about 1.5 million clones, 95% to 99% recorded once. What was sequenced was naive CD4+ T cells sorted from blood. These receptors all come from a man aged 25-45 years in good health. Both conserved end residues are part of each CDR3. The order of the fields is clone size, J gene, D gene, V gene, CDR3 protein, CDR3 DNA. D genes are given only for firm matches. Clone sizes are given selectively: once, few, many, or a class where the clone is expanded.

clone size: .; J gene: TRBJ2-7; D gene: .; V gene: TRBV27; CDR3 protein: CASSTRDTPYEQYF; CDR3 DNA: TGTGCCAGCAGTACCCGGGACACCCCCTACGAGCAGTACTTC
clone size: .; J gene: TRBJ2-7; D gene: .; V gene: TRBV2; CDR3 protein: CASRYSYEQYF; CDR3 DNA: TGTGCCAGCAGATACAGCTACGAGCAGTACTTC
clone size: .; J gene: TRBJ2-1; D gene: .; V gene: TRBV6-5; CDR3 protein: CASSYRVDSYNEQFF; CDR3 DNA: TGTGCCAGCAGTTACAGGGTAGACTCCTACAATGAGCAGTTCTTC
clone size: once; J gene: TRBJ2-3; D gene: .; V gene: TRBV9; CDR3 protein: CASSVDPQSTDTQYF; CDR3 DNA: TGTGCCAGCAGCGTAGACCCCCAAAGCACAGATACGCAGTATTTT
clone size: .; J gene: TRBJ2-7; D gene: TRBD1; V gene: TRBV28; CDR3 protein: CASTPTGQGTPEQYF; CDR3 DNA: TGTGCCAGCACTCCGACGGGACAGGGTACTCCGGAGCAGTACTTC
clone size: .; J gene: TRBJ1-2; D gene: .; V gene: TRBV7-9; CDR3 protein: CASRRTSGRGEGYYGYTF; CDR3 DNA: TGTGCCAGCAGACGGACAAGCGGTAGGGGAGAGGGGTACTATGGCTACACCTTC
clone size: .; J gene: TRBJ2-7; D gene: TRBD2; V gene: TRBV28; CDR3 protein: CASSQPGLAGAYEQYF; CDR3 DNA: TGTGCCAGCAGCCAACCGGGACTAGCGGGGGCCTACGAGCAGTACTTC
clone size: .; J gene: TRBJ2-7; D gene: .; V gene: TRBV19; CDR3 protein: CASRLAGAYEQYF; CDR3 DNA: TGTGCCAGCCGGCTGGCAGGGGCCTACGAGCAGTACTTC
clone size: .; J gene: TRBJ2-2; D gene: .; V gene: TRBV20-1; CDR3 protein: CSAYGHGELFF; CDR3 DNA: TGCAGTGCATATGGGCACGGGGAGCTGTTTTTT
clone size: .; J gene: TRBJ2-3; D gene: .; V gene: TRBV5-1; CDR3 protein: CASSPESYSDTQYF; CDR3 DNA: TGCGCCAGCAGCCCTGAGAGCTATTCAGATACGCAGTATTTT
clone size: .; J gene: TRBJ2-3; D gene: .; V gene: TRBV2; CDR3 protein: CASSDLATDTQYF; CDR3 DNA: TGTGCCAGCAGTGACCTAGCGACAGATACGCAGTATTTT
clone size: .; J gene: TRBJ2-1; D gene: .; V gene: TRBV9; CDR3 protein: CASNIAPGAYNEQFF; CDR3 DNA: TGTGCCAGCAATATCGCGCCAGGCGCCTACAATGAGCAGTTCTTC
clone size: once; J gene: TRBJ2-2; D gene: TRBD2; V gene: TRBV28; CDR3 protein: CASSLSSGRLLANTGELFF; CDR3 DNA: TGTGCCAGCAGTTTATCAAGCGGGAGACTTCTGGCGAACACCGGGGAGCTGTTTTTT
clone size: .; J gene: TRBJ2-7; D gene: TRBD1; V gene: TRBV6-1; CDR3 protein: CASKSGQGIDEQYF; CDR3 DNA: TGTGCCAGCAAGAGCGGACAGGGTATCGACGAGCAGTACTTC